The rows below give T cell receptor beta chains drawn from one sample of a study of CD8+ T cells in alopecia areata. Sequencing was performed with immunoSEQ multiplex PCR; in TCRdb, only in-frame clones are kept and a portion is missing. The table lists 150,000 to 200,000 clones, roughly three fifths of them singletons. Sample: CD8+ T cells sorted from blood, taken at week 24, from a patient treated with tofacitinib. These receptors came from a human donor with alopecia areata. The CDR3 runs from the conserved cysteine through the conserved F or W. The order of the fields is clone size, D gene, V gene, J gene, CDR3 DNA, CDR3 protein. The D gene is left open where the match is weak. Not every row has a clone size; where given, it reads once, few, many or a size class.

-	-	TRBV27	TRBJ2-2	TGTGCCAGCAGTTTACGGGCGGGGGAGCTGTTTTTT	CASSLRAGELFF
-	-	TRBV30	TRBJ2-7	TGTGCCTGGAGTGTTTCCTACGAGCAGTACTTC	CAWSVSYEQYF
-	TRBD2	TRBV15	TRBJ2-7	TGTGCCACCAGCCCCCGGGAGGCCTACGAGCAGTACTTC	CATSPREAYEQYF
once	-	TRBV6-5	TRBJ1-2	TGTGCCAGCAGAGAACAGGGAACAGGTGGCTACACCTTC	CASREQGTGGYTF
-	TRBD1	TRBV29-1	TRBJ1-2	TGCAGCGTTGGAAAGGAGGGACAGGGGGATGGCTACACCTTC	CSVGKEGQGDGYTF
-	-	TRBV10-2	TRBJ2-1	TGCGCCAGCAAGGTAACCTTAGCGGCACCTCCTCGGGGTGAGCAGTTCTTC	CASKVTLAAPPRGEQFF
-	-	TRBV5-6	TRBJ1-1	TGTGCCAGCAGCTCCACCCGAAAGGTTGAAGCTTTCTTT	CASSSTRKVEAFF
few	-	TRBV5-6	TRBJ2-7	TGTGCCAGCAGCTGGGGGGACGGCTACGAGCAGTACTTC	CASSWGDGYEQYF
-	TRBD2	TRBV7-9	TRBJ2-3	TGTGCCAGCAGCTTTTCGACTAGCGGGGGCCCAGATACGCAGTATTTT	CASSFSTSGGPDTQYF
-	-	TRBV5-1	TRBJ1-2	TGCGCCAGCAGTGGGCAGAATGGCTACACCTTC	CASSGQNGYTF